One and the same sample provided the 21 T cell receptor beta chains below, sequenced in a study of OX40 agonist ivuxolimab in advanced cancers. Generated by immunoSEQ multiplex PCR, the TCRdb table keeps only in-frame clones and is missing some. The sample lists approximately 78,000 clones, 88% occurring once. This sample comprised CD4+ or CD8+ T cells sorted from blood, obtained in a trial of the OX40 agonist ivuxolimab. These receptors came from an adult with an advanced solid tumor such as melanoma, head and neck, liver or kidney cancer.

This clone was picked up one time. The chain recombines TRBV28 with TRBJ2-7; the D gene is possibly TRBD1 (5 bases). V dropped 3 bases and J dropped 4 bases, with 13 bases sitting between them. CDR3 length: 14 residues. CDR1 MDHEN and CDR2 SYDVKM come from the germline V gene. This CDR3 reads CASSLAGLNYEQYF. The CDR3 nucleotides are TGTGCCAGCAGTTTGGCAGGGCTAAATTACGAGCAGTACTTC.

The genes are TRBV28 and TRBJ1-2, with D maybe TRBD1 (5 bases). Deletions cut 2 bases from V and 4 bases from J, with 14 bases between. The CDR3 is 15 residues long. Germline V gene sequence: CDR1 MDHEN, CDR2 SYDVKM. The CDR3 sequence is CASSLKGITGYGYTF. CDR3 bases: TGTGCCAGCAGTTTAAAGGGCATCACAGGCTATGGCTACACCTTC.

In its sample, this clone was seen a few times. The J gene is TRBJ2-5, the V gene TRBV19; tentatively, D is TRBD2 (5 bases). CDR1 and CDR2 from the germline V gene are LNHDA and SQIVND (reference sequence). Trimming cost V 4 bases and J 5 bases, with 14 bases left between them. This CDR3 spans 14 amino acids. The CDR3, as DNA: TGTGCCAGTAGTAAGAGGGAGCTAGGGGAGACCCAGTACTTC. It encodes CASSKRELGETQYF.

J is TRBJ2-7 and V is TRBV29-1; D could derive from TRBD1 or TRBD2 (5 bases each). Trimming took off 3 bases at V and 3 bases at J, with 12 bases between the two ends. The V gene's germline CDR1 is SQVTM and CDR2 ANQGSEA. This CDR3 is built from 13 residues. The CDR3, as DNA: TGCAGCGTTGAGGGGGAGCGGCACTACGAGCAGTACTTC. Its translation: CSVEGERHYEQYF.

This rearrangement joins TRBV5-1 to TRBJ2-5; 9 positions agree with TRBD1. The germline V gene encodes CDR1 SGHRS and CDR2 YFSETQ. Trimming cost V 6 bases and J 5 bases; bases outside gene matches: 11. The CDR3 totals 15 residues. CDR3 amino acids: CASTLTGGSRETQYF. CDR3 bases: TGCGCCAGCACGCTGACAGGGGGTAGTAGGGAGACCCAGTACTTC.

CDR3 DNA: TGTGCCAGCAGCCCGATTCGGGGGGGGCACGAGCAGTACTTC. This codes for CASSPIRGGHEQYF. The rearrangement joins TRBV27 to TRBJ2-7; 8 nucleotides agree with TRBD2. There are 14 residues in the CDR3. V lost 6 bases, J lost 5 bases, and 9 bases stayed unmatched. Per the germline V gene, CDR1 is MNHEY and CDR2 is SMNVEV (reference sequence).

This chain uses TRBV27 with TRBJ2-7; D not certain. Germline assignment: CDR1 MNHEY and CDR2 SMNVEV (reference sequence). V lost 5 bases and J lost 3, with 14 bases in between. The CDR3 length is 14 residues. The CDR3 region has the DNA TGTGCCAGCAGTCGGCAGGCGCGAAACTACGAGCAGTACTTC. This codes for CASSRQARNYEQYF.

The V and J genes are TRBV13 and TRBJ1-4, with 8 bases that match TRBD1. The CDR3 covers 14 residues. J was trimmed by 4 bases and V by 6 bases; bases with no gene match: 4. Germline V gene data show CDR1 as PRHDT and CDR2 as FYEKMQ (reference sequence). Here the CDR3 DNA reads TGTGCCAGCAGACAGGGGGGAGGTAATGAAAAACTGTTTTTT. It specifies CASRQGGGNEKLFF.

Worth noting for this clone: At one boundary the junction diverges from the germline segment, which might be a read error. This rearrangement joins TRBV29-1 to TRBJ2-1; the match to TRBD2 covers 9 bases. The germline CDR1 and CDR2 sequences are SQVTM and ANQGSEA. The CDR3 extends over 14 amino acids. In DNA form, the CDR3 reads TGCAGCGTTGGGAGGGACCTCAGCGGGAGGATGGTTCTCTTC. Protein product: CSVGRDLSGRMVLF.

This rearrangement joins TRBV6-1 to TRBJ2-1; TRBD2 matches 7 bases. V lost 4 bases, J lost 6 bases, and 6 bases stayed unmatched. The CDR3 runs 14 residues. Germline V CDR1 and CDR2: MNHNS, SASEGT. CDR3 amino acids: CASSGGSGANEQFF. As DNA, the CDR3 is TGTGCCAGCAGTGGGGGGAGCGGGGCCAATGAGCAGTTCTTC.

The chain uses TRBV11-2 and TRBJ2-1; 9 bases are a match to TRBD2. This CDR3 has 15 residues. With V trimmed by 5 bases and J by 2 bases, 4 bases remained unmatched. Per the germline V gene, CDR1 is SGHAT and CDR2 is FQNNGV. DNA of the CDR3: TGTGCCAGCAGCCTAGCGGGATCAACCTACAATGAGCAGTTCTTC. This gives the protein CASSLAGSTYNEQFF.

CDR3 sequence (DNA): TGTGCCAGCAGTAGGCCCGGGGACCTTTACTACGAGCAGTACTTC. It specifies CASSRPGDLYYEQYF. The chain joins TRBV6-5 to TRBJ2-7; D tentatively reads TRBD1 or TRBD2 (5 bases each). Between the trimmed V and J ends, which lost 5 bases and 3 bases, there was a span of 17 bases. Germline V gives CDR1 MNHEY, CDR2 SVGAGI. CDR3 length equals 15 residues.

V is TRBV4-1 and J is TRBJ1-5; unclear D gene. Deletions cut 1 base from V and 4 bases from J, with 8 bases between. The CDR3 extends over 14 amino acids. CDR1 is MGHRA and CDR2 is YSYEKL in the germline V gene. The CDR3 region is CASSQAPQNQPQHF. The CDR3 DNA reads TGCGCCAGCAGCCAAGCCCCACAGAATCAGCCCCAGCATTTT.

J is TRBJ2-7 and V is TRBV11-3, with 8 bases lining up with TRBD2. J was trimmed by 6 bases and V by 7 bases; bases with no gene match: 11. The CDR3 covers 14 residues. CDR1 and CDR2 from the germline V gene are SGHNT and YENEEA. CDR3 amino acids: CASTPMGLVVEQYF. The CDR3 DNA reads TGTGCCAGCACCCCTATGGGACTAGTAGTCGAGCAGTACTTC.

This chain's CDR3 is CASSSDRGLLAGGNYNEQFF. The CDR3 nucleotides read TGTGCCAGCAGCTCAGATAGAGGCCTCCTAGCGGGAGGAAACTACAATGAGCAGTTCTTC. The gene calls are TRBV11-2 and TRBJ2-1, with TRBD2 matching 11 bases. This CDR3 is built from 20 residues. Germline lookup yields CDR1 SGHAT and CDR2 FQNNGV. V shed 4 bases, J shed 3 bases, and the junction held 17 bases outside the gene matches.

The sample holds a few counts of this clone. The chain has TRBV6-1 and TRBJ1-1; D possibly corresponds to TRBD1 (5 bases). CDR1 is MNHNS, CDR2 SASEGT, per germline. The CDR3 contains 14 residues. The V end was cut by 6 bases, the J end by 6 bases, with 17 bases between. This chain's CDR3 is CASSRSGTASEAFF. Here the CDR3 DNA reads TGTGCCAGCAGCCGATCTGGGACCGCCTCTGAAGCTTTCTTT.

In DNA form, the CDR3 reads TGTGCCAGCAGCCAAGGTCTGTCGCAGCCCCAGCATTTT. It codes for CASSQGLSQPQHF. This chain links TRBV14 with TRBJ1-5; no reliable D call. Germline loops: CDR1 SGHDN, CDR2 FVKESK. Trimming took 1 base from V and 7 from J, leaving 8 bases between them. The CDR3 is 13 amino acids.

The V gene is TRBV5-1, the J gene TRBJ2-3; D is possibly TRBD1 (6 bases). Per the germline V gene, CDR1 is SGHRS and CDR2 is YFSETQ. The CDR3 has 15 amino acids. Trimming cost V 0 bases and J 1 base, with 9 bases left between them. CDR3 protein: CASSLAGAGTDTQYF. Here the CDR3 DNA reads TGCGCCAGCAGCTTGGCAGGGGCGGGCACAGATACGCAGTATTTT.

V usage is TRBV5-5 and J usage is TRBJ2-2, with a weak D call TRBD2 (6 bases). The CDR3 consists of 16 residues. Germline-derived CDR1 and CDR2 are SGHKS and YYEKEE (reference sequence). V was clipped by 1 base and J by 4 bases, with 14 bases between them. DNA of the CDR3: TGTGCCAGCAGCTTGCGTGCGGGATGGGGCACCGGGGAGCTGTTTTTT. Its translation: CASSLRAGWGTGELFF.

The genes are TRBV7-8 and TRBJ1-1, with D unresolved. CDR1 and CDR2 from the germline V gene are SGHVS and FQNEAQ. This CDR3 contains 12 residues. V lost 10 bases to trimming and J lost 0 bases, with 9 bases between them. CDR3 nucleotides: TGTGCCACCAAAGGGATGAACACTGAAGCTTTCTTT. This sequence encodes CATKGMNTEAFF.

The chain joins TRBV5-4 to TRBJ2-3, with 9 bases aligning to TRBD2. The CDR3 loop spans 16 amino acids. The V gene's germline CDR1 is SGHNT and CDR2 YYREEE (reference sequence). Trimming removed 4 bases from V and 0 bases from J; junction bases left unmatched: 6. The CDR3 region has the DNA TGTGCCAGCAGCGCCAAGCGGGGGGAAAGCACAGATACGCAGTATTTT. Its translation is CASSAKRGESTDTQYF.